This T cell receptor (beta chain) was obtained from a study of identifying expanded T cells in peripheral blood. Study-wide results and caveats: Over two and four weeks, about 17 and 20 clones changed, versus roughly 1.2 between replicates.

This clone was recorded once. What it binds is unknown. The CDR3 consists of 14 residues. The J segment lost 7 bases and the V segment lost 1 base, leaving 6 bases of the junction unmatched. Germline lookup yields CDR1 MGHRA and CDR2 YSYEKL. During the collection period, no donor immune events like infections were recorded. The method was immunoSEQ multiplex PCR; TCRdb's version includes in-frame clones alone and lacks a portion of them. The sample shows 70,000 to 100,000 clones, roughly 86% of them seen only once. The specimen sequenced was blood. This sequence was found in a person between 18 and 69 years old in good health. The chain joins TRBV4-1 to TRBJ1-1; 7 positions match TRBD1. The CDR3 region has the DNA TGCGCCAGCAGCCAAGCCGCAGGGGGTATTGAAGCTTTCTTT. It translates to CASSQAAGGIEAFF.